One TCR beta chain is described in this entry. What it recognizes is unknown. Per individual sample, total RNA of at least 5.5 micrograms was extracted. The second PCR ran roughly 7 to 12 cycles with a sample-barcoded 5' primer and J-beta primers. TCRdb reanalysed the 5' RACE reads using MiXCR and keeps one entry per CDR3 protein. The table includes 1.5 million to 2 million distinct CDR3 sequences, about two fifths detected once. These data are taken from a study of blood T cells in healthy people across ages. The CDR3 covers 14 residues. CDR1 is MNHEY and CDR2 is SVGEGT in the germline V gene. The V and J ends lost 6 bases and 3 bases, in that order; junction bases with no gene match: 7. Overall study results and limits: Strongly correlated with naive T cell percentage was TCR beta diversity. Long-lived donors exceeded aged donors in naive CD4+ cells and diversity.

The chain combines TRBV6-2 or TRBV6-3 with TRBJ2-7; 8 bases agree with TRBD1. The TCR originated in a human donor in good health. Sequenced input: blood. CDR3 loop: CASRNGQGSYEQYF. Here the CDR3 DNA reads TGTGCCAGCAGGAACGGACAGGGAAGCTACGAGCAGTACTTC.